This TCR beta chain was documented in a study of shared clonotypes between healthy human individuals. General study results and limits: Represented diversity (both genetic and exposure-history) was limited by the small number of donors. Generally, naive subsets (rather than memory subsets) showed larger estimated richness.

Germline V gene data show CDR1 as MNHEY and CDR2 as SMNVEV (reference sequence). The V and J ends lost 4 bases and 2 bases, in that order; junction bases with no gene match: 3. The CDR3 length is 14 residues. This table comes from immunoSEQ multiplex PCR, and its TCRdb copy is limited to in-frame clones, with some not included. The top ten hold approximately 0.37% of the sample, which has fewer than 2.5 million clones, roughly 93% seen once. Comments on this clone: What it binds is unknown. Additional DNA sequences in this sample encode the identical CDR3.

The gene calls are TRBV27 and TRBJ2-7; TRBD1 matches 9 bases. This TCR came from a man aged 18 to 29 in good health. Some clones in this sample may be carry-over from other donors' samples. The sample consisted of naive CD4+ T cells from PBMCs. Subset specified: CD45RA+ positively selected. The CDR3 DNA reads TGTGCCAGCAGTTCCCGGACAGGGGCCTACGAGCAGTACTTC. It yields the protein CASSSRTGAYEQYF.